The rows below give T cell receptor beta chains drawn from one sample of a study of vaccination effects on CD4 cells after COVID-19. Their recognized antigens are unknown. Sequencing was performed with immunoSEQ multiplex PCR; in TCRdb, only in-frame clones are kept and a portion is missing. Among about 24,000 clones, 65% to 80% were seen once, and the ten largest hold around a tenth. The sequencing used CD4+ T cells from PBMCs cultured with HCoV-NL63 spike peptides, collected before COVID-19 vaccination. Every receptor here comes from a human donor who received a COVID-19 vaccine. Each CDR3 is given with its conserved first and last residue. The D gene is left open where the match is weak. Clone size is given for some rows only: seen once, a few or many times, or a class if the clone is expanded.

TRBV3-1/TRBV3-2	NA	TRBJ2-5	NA	CASSPMDSPGSTQYF	TGTGCCAGCAGCCCTATGGACAGTCCGGGCTCGACCCAGTACTTC
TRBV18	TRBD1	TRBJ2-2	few	CASSPQGALDTGELFF	TGTGCCAGCTCACCACAGGGGGCTCTGGACACCGGGGAGCTGTTTTTT
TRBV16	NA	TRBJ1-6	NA	CASSQSGQGNSPLHF	TGTGCCAGCAGCCAATCCGGGCAGGGGAATTCACCCCTCCACTTT
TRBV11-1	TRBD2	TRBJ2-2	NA	CASRSSGNTGELFF	TGTGCCAGCAGATCTAGCGGGAACACCGGGGAGCTGTTTTTT
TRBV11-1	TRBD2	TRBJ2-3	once	CASSLLLAGGTDTQYF	TGTGCCAGCAGCTTATTGCTAGCGGGAGGAACGGATACGCAGTATTTT
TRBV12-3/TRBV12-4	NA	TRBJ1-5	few	CASSQQSGQPQHF	TGTGCCAGCAGTCAGCAATCGGGTCAGCCCCAGCATTTT
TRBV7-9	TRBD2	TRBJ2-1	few	CASSLVGGRGSYNEQFF	TGTGCCAGCAGCTTAGTAGGTGGGAGGGGATCCTACAATGAGCAGTTCTTC
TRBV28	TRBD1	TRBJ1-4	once	CASSTGGRNEKLFF	TGTGCCAGCAGCACAGGGGGCAGGAATGAAAAACTGTTTTTT
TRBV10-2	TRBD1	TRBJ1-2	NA	CASSGGTAYGYTF	TGCGCCAGCAGTGGGGGGACAGCCTATGGCTACACCTTC
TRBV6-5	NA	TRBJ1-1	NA	CASRQGNEAFF	TGTGCCAGCAGGCAGGGGAATGAAGCTTTCTTT
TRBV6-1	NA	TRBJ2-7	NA	CASSEKFEISYEQYF	TGTGCCAGCAGTGAAAAGTTCGAGATTTCCTACGAGCAGTACTTC
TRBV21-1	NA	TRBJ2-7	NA	CASSKARRPIYEQYF	TGTGCCAGCAGCAAAGCACGGAGACCAATCTACGAGCAGTACTTC
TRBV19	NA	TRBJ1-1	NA	CASGGGAVTEAFF	TGTGCCAGTGGAGGCGGGGCCGTCACTGAAGCTTTCTTT
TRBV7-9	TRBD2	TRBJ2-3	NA	CASSSPWRESTDTQYF	TGTGCCAGCAGCTCACCGTGGCGGGAGAGCACAGATACGCAGTATTTT
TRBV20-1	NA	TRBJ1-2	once	CSARLNNGYTF	TGCAGTGCTAGACTGAATAATGGCTACACCTTC
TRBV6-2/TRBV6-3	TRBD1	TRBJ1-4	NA	CASSALGQGSEKLFF	TGTGCCAGCAGTGCGTTGGGACAGGGGTCTGAAAAACTGTTTTTT
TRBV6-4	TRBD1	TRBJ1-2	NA	CASSGQGPGGYTF	TGTGCCAGCAGCGGACAGGGACCGGGAGGCTACACCTTC
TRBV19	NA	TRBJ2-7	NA	CASRNNRDISYEQYF	TGTGCCAGTAGGAACAACCGGGACATCTCCTACGAGCAGTACTTC
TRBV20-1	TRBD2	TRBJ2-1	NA	CSASRLARGEQFF	TGCAGTGCTAGTAGACTAGCGCGCGGTGAGCAGTTCTTC
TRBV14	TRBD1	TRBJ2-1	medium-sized	CASSQGIDRVQFF	TGTGCCAGCAGCCAAGGAATCGACAGGGTACAGTTCTTC
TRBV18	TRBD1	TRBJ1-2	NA	CASSRDRMVYGYTF	TGTGCCAGCTCAAGGGACAGAATGGTTTATGGCTACACCTTC
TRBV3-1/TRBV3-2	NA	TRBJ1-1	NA	CASSQNQGIEAFF	TGTGCCAGCAGCCAAAACCAAGGCATTGAAGCTTTCTTT
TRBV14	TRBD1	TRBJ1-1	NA	CASSGQANTEAFF	TGTGCCAGCAGCGGACAGGCAAACACTGAAGCTTTCTTT
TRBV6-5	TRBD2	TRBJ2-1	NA	CASSYVGRSYNEQFF	TGTGCCAGCAGTTACGTCGGGAGGAGCTACAATGAGCAGTTCTTC
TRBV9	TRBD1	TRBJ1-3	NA	CASSDTGGSGNTIYF	TGTGCCAGCAGCGACACAGGGGGTTCTGGAAACACCATATATTTT
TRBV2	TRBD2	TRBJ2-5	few	CASGQLAGAQETQYF	TGTGCCAGCGGACAACTAGCGGGAGCACAAGAGACCCAGTACTTC
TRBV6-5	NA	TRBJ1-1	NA	CASHAADTTKDFF	TGTGCCAGCCACGCCGCTGACACGACCAAGGATTTCTTT
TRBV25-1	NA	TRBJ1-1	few	CASSEQGWAFF	TGTGCCAGCAGTGAGCAGGGTTGGGCTTTCTTT